This T cell receptor (beta chain) was recorded in a study of blood T cells in healthy people across ages. Whole-study findings and limits: Unsorted PBMC material precluded a definitive naive versus antigen-experienced comparison.

This CDR3 is 14 amino acids long. Germline CDR1 is LGHNA and CDR2 is YSLEER. The sample holds a few counts of this clonotype. Its antigen remains unidentified. This could be a read error, since a much larger clone is one nucleotide away. Using a J-beta primer mix together with a sample-barcoded 5' primer, a second PCR was run for roughly 7 to 12 cycles. Each sample provided no less than 2.5 million CDR3-containing paired-end reads. TCRdb processed the 5' RACE reads anew with MiXCR; each CDR3 protein has one entry. The table records more than 900,000 distinct CDR3 sequences, 25% to 35% of them present only once. The sample also formed part of further work on T cells of mothers and their children.

This clonotype was obtained from a middle-aged woman in good health. The chain carries TRBV4-3 and TRBJ2-7; D gene unclear. The material sequenced was blood. CDR3 loop: CASGQDPGPYEQYF. CDR3 nucleotides: TGCGCCAGCGGCCAAGACCCAGGCCCCTACGAGCAGTACTTC.